The 10 T cell receptor beta chains below were found in one sample sequenced in a study of T cells in localized non-small cell lung cancer. Generated by immunoSEQ multiplex PCR, the TCRdb table keeps only in-frame clones and is missing some. The repertoire holds roughly 38,000 clones, about 87% seen once, with 3.5% in the top ten. The specimen comprised peripheral blood, sampled before any cancer treatment. These TCRs come from a man aged 18-55 years with stage I lung adenocarcinoma.

The rearrangement joins TRBV4-3 to TRBJ2-1; D tentatively reads TRBD1 or TRBD2 (5 bases each). The germline V gene has CDR1 LGHNA and CDR2 YSLEER. V lost 0 bases and J lost 9, with 18 bases in between. This CDR3 region has 16 residues. The CDR3 DNA sequence: TGCGCCAGCAGCCAAGATGCCCGGGACGGGGTAGGTGAGCAGTTCTTC. It yields the protein CASSQDARDGVGEQFF.

This clone has more than one count but fewer than ten. V and J are TRBV30 and TRBJ1-5; weak D call: TRBD1 (6 bases). Germline loops: CDR1 GTSNPN, CDR2 SVGIG (reference sequence). The CDR3 sequence is 13 residues long. Trimming left V 1 base short and J 7 bases short, with 11 bases between. The CDR3: CAWSDRAGQPQHF. The CDR3 DNA is TGTGCCTGGAGTGACAGGGCAGGACAGCCCCAGCATTTT.

The chain links TRBV28 to TRBJ2-2, with D tentatively TRBD1 (6 bases). The germline gives CDR1 MDHEN, CDR2 SYDVKM. The V and J ends lost 1 base and 0 bases respectively, with 24 bases between them. This CDR3 comprises 21 residues. CDR3: CASSLFIALHVGAPNTGELFF. The CDR3 DNA follows: TGTGCCAGCAGTTTATTTATAGCCCTCCATGTGGGGGCTCCGAACACCGGGGAGCTGTTTTTT.

The chain employs TRBV9 and TRBJ1-5; D gene uncertain. Looked up from germline, CDR1 is SGDLS and CDR2 is YYNGEE. The CDR3 spans 13 residues. Trimming cost V 0 bases and J 7 bases, with 8 bases left between them. CDR3 DNA: TGTGCCAGCAGCGTAGGTGAGGGCCAGCCCCAGCATTTT. Its translation: CASSVGEGQPQHF.

This clone was seen more than once but under ten times. The chain combines TRBV9 with TRBJ2-2; 9 nucleotides agree with TRBD2. Germline V gives CDR1 SGDLS, CDR2 YYNGEE. Trimming took 0 bases from V and 4 from J; bases not matched to a gene: 4. This CDR3 comprises 16 residues. The CDR3 is CASSVGLAAPTGELFF. CDR3 DNA: TGTGCCAGCAGCGTAGGACTAGCGGCACCCACCGGGGAGCTGTTTTTT. Filled out from reference TRBV9 and TRBJ2-2, the complete variable domain reads DSGVTQTPKHLITATGQRVTLRCSPRSGDLSVYWYQQSLDQGLQFLIQYYNGEERAKGNILERFSAQQFPDLHSELNLSSLELGDSALYFCASSVGLAAPTGELFFGEGSRLTVL.

The chain employs TRBV30 and TRBJ2-2; no definite D call. V lost 3 bases, J lost 4 bases, and 0 bases lay in between. Germline V CDR1 and CDR2: GTSNPN, SVGIG (reference sequence). The CDR3 spans 10 residues. CDR3 in amino acids: CAWSTGELFF. CDR3 nucleotide sequence: TGTGCCTGGAGCACCGGGGAGCTGTTTTTT.

The sample holds one count of this clone. CDR3 sequence: CASSPFRNTEAFF. DNA for the CDR3: TGTGCCAGCAGTCCTTTTAGGAACACTGAAGCTTTCTTT. V and J are TRBV27 and TRBJ1-1, with D uncertain. The CDR3 length is 13 residues. Trimming took off 5 bases at V and 1 base at J, with 8 bases between the two ends. Germline CDR1 and CDR2: MNHEY and SMNVEV (reference sequence).

This rearrangement joins TRBV30 to TRBJ1-2; tentatively, D is TRBD1 (6 bases). V lost 0 bases and J lost 8, with 16 bases in between. Germline V gene data show CDR1 as GTSNPN and CDR2 as SVGIG (reference sequence). The CDR3 runs 14 residues. The CDR3 reads CAWSVQGTRRGYTF. The CDR3 DNA reads as TGTGCCTGGAGTGTCCAGGGGACACGGCGGGGCTACACCTTC. The whole variable domain, filled in from reference TRBV30 and TRBJ1-2, reads SQTIHQWPATLVQPVGSPLSLECTVEGTSNPNLYWYRQAAGRGLQLLFYSVGIGQISSEVPQNLSASRPQDRQFILSSKKLLLSDSGFYLCAWSVQGTRRGYTFGSGTRLTVV.

J is TRBJ2-3 and V is TRBV6-6; maybe TRBD2 (5 bases). V lost 4 bases and J 2 bases, leaving 13 bases between the germline ends. CDR1 is MNHNY, CDR2 SVGAGI, per germline (reference sequence). This CDR3 is built from 15 residues. CDR3 region: CASSSLLGSTDTQYF. In nucleotides, the CDR3 is TGTGCCAGCAGTTCCCTACTAGGATCCACAGATACGCAGTATTTT.

The genes are TRBV7-2 and TRBJ1-2; TRBD1 matches at 9 bases. The CDR3 extends over 13 amino acids. Germline V gene data show CDR1 as SGHTA and CDR2 as FQGNSA. With V trimmed by 5 bases and J by 6 bases, 4 bases remained unmatched. The CDR3 reads CASSRRDRDGYTF. The CDR3 nucleotides are TGTGCCAGCAGCCGACGGGACAGGGATGGCTACACCTTC.